This T cell receptor beta chain was identified in a study of molecular identifiers for immune sequencing clone quantification. The sample holds many counts of this clonotype. No antigen is known for it. Previously reported methods and listed TCR primers produced the bulk TCR libraries. In TCRdb, the PCR reads were re-called with MiXCR into one record per CDR3 protein. Among under 650,000 distinct CDR3 sequences listed, around 20% were seen once. The study, taken as a whole, reports: Clones that had above 20 RNA copies took up over 99% of effector molecules but under 1% in naive cells.

The naive CD8 libraries originated from between 20,000 and 1,000,000 sorted cells and drew on 10%, 30% or 50% RNA. Naive CD8 T cells underwent sorting with the CD8+CD4-CCR7+CD45RA+ definition. The sequence was obtained from a human donor in good health. Some libraries in this study had Jurkat cell RNA spiked in. The sample comprised naive CD8+ T cells from blood, with Jurkat cell RNA spiked in. The subset: FACS-sorted CD8+CD4-CCR7+CD45RA+ naive T cells.

The CDR3 region is CASSPDPQGWPEAFF. CDR3 sequence (DNA): TGTGCCAGCAGCCCAGACCCCCAGGGGTGGCCTGAAGCTTTCTTT. The V gene is TRBV7-9, the J gene TRBJ1-1, with D maybe TRBD1 (6 bases). Germline CDR1 is SEHNR and CDR2 is FQNEAQ (reference sequence). CDR3 length: 15 residues. V was trimmed by 5 bases and J by 6 bases, leaving 19 bases between them.